These 24 T cell receptor beta chains share one sample of origin, sequenced in a study of T cells in Graves' hyperthyroidism and ophthalmopathy. Authors of the study amplified TCR beta CDR3 regions from RNA transcripts. The HTBI set primed first-round TCR CDR3 RT-PCR. TCRdb re-called the multiplex PCR reads with MiXCR, one entry per CDR3 protein. The sample records hundreds of thousands of distinct CDR3 sequences, more than 11% being singletons. The sequenced sample consisted of blood. The receptor set was obtained from a woman between 25 and 40 years old with Graves' hyperthyroidism.

This clonotype was found many times. The chain employs TRBV6-1 and TRBJ2-7, with D possibly TRBD2 on 6 matching bases. V shed 5 bases and J shed 4 bases, with 18 bases lying between them. In germline, CDR1 is MNHNS, CDR2 SASEGT. The length of the CDR3 is 15 residues. CDR3 residues: CASSSTGTPFYEQYF. The CDR3 DNA reads as TGTGCCAGCAGTTCCACCGGGACTCCTTTTTACGAGCAGTACTTC.

Regarding this clonotype: A clone one base away is much larger, so this may be a read error. The genes are TRBV13 and TRBJ2-3; 9 nucleotides agree with TRBD2. CDR1 PRHDT and CDR2 FYEKMQ come from the germline V gene (reference sequence). This CDR3 has 16 residues. The CDR3 DNA reads TGTGCCAGCAGCATACGGACTAGCGTAGACTGGGATACGCGGTATTTT. It translates to CASSIRTSVDWDTRYF.

This clonotype was seen at least ten times. The genes are TRBV28 and TRBJ2-7; D might be TRBD1 (5 bases). Per the germline V gene, CDR1 is MDHEN and CDR2 is SYDVKM. The CDR3 is 15 amino acids. The germline V and J ends were trimmed by 2 bases and 1 base, with 12 bases remaining between them. In DNA, the CDR3 is TGTGCCAGCAGTTTACCAGGGCTCCCGTCCTACGAGCAGTACTTC. Translation: CASSLPGLPSYEQYF. Full variable domain (rest looked up from reference TRBV28 and TRBJ2-7): DVKVTQSSRYLVKRTGEKVFLECVQDMDHENMFWYRQDPGLGLRLIYFSYDVKMKEKGDIPEGYSVSREKKERFSLILESASTNQTSMYLCASSLPGLPSYEQYFGPGTRLTVT.

This clonotype was observed at least ten times. This rearrangement joins TRBV7-8 to TRBJ1-4; no clear D gene. Between the trimmed V and J ends, which lost 2 bases and 5 bases, there was a span of 3 bases. CDR1 SGHVS and CDR2 FQNEAQ come from the germline V gene. This CDR3 contains 12 residues. The CDR3 sequence is CASSLKNEKLFF. CDR3 bases: TGTGCCAGCAGCTTAAAGAATGAAAAACTGTTTTTT.

Ten or more counts support this clonotype. This chain connects TRBV20-1 to TRBJ2-7; D not certain. Per germline, CDR1 DFQATT and CDR2 SNEGSKA (reference sequence). This CDR3 has 14 residues. Trimming removed 3 bases from V and 3 bases from J, with 15 bases in between. CDR3: CSASAVVSRYEQYF. The CDR3 DNA follows: TGCAGTGCTAGTGCGGTAGTAAGTCGCTACGAGCAGTACTTC.

This clonotype has at least ten counts. This chain uses TRBV12-3 or TRBV12-4 with TRBJ2-1; weak D call: TRBD2 (5 bases). The V end was cut by 6 bases, the J end by 8 bases, with 14 bases between. The CDR3 sequence is 13 residues long. In DNA form, the CDR3 reads TGTGCCAGCAGCGCGGAACCAGCGGATGAGCAGTTCTTC. This sequence encodes CASSAEPADEQFF.

V usage is TRBV6-2 or TRBV6-3 and J usage is TRBJ2-1; TRBD2 aligns across 12 bases. CDR3 length equals 21 residues. Trimming at V came to 6 bases and at J to 5 bases, leaving 23 bases not matched to a gene. From germline, CDR1 is MNHEY and CDR2 SVGEGT. This CDR3 reads CASSLRWTGVTSGSSHNEQFF. The CDR3 DNA reads TGTGCCAGCAGCCTCCGGTGGACAGGGGTGACTAGCGGGAGTAGCCACAATGAGCAGTTCTTC.

The table lists this clonotype with many counts. The chain links TRBV20-1 to TRBJ2-1; 10 bases fit TRBD1. J lost 8 bases, V lost 4 bases, and 8 bases had no gene match. CDR3 size: 14 residues. The germline V gene encodes CDR1 DFQATT and CDR2 SNEGSKA (reference sequence). The CDR3 nucleotides read TGCAGTGCTATCTCCGGGACAGGGGTGGATGAGCAGTTCTTC. This sequence encodes CSAISGTGVDEQFF.

This clonotype was recorded many times. CDR3 DNA sequence: TGTGCCAGCGACAGGAACTCTGGAAACACCATATATTTT. Its translation: CASDRNSGNTIYF. This sequence joins TRBV2 and TRBJ1-3, with D possibly TRBD1 on 6 matching bases. Germline V gene lookup returns CDR1 SNHLY and CDR2 FYNNEI. With 8 bases removed from V and 0 bases from J, the gap between germline ends came to 8 bases. The CDR3 loop spans 13 amino acids. Together with reference TRBV2 and TRBJ1-3, the CDR3 gives the full variable domain: EPEVTQTPSHQVTQMGQEVILRCVPISNHLYFYWYRQILGQKVEFLVSFYNNEISEKSEIFDDQFSVERPDGSNFTLKIRSTKLEDSAMYFCASDRNSGNTIYFGEGSWLTVV.

The table lists this clonotype with a few counts. The chain has TRBV13 and TRBJ1-2; D uncertain. CDR1 is PRHDT, CDR2 FYEKMQ, per germline (reference sequence). With 3 bases removed from V and 0 bases from J, the gap between germline ends came to 11 bases. CDR3 length: 15 residues. CDR3 residues: CASSFAVGANYGYTF. The CDR3 region has the DNA TGTGCCAGCAGCTTTGCAGTGGGTGCTAACTATGGCTACACCTTC.

With respect to this clonotype: A much larger clonotype is one base distant, so this may be a read error. CDR3 sequence (DNA): TGTGCCAGCAGTCTTCTCAGGACAGTTTCGAAAACTAGCACAGATACGCAGTATTTT. This codes for CASSLLRTVSKTSTDTQYF. The chain carries TRBV28 and TRBJ2-3; TRBD1 is a possible D gene (6 bases). Germline CDR1 and CDR2: MDHEN and SYDVKM. The CDR3 sequence is 19 residues long. V lost 5 bases to trimming and J lost 0 bases, with 24 bases between them. Complete variable domain (other parts from reference TRBV28 and TRBJ2-3): DVKVTQSSRYLVKRTGEKVFLECVQDMDHENMFWYRQDPGLGLRLIYFSYDVKMKEKGDIPEGYSVSREKKERFSLILESASTNQTSMYLCASSLLRTVSKTSTDTQYFGPGTRLTVL.

The rearrangement links TRBV30 to TRBJ2-1; 8 positions match TRBD2. Germline assignment: CDR1 GTSNPN and CDR2 SVGIG (reference sequence). V trimming: 1 base; J trimming: 4 bases; junction bases outside the gene matches: 9. CDR3 length: 16 residues. The CDR3: CAWSEAATSGYNEQFF. In DNA, the CDR3 is TGTGCCTGGAGTGAAGCGGCTACTAGCGGATACAATGAGCAGTTCTTC.

This clonotype was seen a few times. The V and J genes are TRBV15 and TRBJ2-7; 7 nucleotides line up with TRBD2. V lost 0 bases to trimming and J lost 3 bases; unmatched junction nucleotides: 8. The CDR3 totals 16 residues. Germline values: CDR1 LNHNV, CDR2 YYDKDF (reference sequence). CDR3 DNA: TGTGCCACCAGCAGAGATAGGTCTAGCGGCTACTACGAGCAGTACTTC. Translated, it gives CATSRDRSSGYYEQYF.

With regard to this clonotype: A read error may explain this, as a much larger clone is one base away. This chain uses TRBV10-2 with TRBJ2-1; 13 nucleotides match TRBD2. The germline CDR1 and CDR2 sequences are WSHSY and SAAADI. This CDR3 has 16 residues. The CDR3 is CVSSPRGLAGYNEQFF. As DNA, the CDR3 is TGCGTCAGCAGTCCCAGGGGACTAGCGGGATACAATGAGCAGTTCTTC.

This clonotype was recorded many times. The chain combines TRBV28 with TRBJ2-3; 7 nucleotides line up with TRBD1. V shed 5 bases, J shed 0 bases, and the junction held 5 bases outside the gene matches. Germline CDR1 reads MDHEN; CDR2 reads SYDVKM. This CDR3 comprises 15 residues. CDR3 bases: TGTGCCAGCAGTCCCCAGGGGGACAGCACAGATACGCAGTATTTT. Amino acid sequence: CASSPQGDSTDTQYF.

The chain couples TRBV19 to TRBJ2-1; TRBD2 agrees at 7 bases. The CDR3 totals 15 residues. V lost 3 bases, J lost 7 bases, and 9 bases stayed unmatched. Germline V gives CDR1 LNHDA, CDR2 SQIVND (reference sequence). Written as DNA, the CDR3 is TGTGCCAGTAGTATGAGGACTAGTTTGAGGAATGAGCAGTTCTTC. Protein: CASSMRTSLRNEQFF.

This clonotype was recorded many times. The rearrangement joins TRBV5-4 to TRBJ2-5, with 11 bases identical to TRBD2. Germline CDR1 and CDR2: SGHNT and YYREEE (reference sequence). CDR3 length: 16 amino acids. Losses at the gene ends were 4 bases for V and 3 bases for J; bases not matched to a gene: 8. The CDR3 sequence is CASSLPPLAGEETQYF. CDR3 bases: TGTGCCAGCAGCCTCCCTCCACTAGCGGGAGAAGAGACCCAGTACTTC.

This clonotype has a count of ten or more. The J gene is TRBJ2-7, the V gene TRBV4-3; 7 nucleotides line up with TRBD2. The CDR3 extends over 14 amino acids. CDR1 is LGHNA and CDR2 is YSLEER in the germline V gene. Losses at the gene ends were 0 bases for V and 3 bases for J; bases not matched to a gene: 2. The CDR3 spells CASSQEGGSYEQYF. In DNA, the CDR3 is TGCGCCAGCAGCCAAGAGGGCGGGAGCTACGAGCAGTACTTC.

This clonotype was seen many times. The chain carries TRBV18 and TRBJ2-3; the D call may be TRBD1 or TRBD2 (5 bases each). This CDR3 is built from 15 residues. Germline V gene lookup returns CDR1 KGHSH and CDR2 LQKENI. V dropped 2 bases and J dropped 1 base, with 10 bases sitting between them. This CDR3 reads CASSPNRGGTDTQYF. The CDR3 DNA follows: TGTGCCAGCTCACCAAATAGGGGAGGCACAGATACGCAGTATTTT. Supplemented by reference TRBV18 and TRBJ2-3, the full variable domain reads NAGVMQNPRHLVRRRGQEARLRCSPMKGHSHVYWYRQLPEEGLKFMVYLQKENIIDESGMPKERFSAEFPKEGPSILRIQQVVRGDSAAYFCASSPNRGGTDTQYFGPGTRLTVL.

This clonotype was detected only a few times. This rearrangement joins TRBV19 to TRBJ1-4, with D possibly TRBD1 on 6 matching bases. The CDR3 is made up of 13 amino acids. V was shortened by 11 bases and J by 7 bases, with 17 bases between the two germline ends. Germline V lookup: CDR1 LNHDA, CDR2 SQIVND (reference sequence). CDR3 sequence: CAYPARGFEKLFF. In nucleotides, the CDR3 is TGTGCCTACCCAGCGAGGGGGTTTGAAAAACTGTTTTTT.

This clonotype came up many times. This chain uses TRBV27 with TRBJ2-6; 13 bases agree with TRBD2. V lost 3 bases to trimming and J lost 3 bases; unmatched junction nucleotides: 8. This CDR3 has 19 residues. The germline gives CDR1 MNHEY, CDR2 SMNVEV (reference sequence). The CDR3 nucleotides read TGTGCCAGCAGTTTCGCCCCTCGACTAGCGGGAGGTGGGGCCAACGTCCTGACTTTC. This gives the protein CASSFAPRLAGGGANVLTF.

The chain joins TRBV7-2 to TRBJ1-2; 10 bases line up with TRBD1. The V gene end was trimmed by 5 bases and the J gene end by 5 bases; junction bases not matched to a gene: 11. From germline, CDR1 is SGHTA and CDR2 FQGNSA. The CDR3 covers 16 residues. CDR3 bases: TGTGCCAGCAGCCCCCGACAGGGGGCGACGTTATATGGCTACACCTTC. Its protein is CASSPRQGATLYGYTF.

This chain joins TRBV4-2 and TRBJ2-3, with D perhaps assigned TRBD1 or TRBD2 (5 bases each). Between the trimmed V and J ends, which lost 4 bases and 4 bases, there was a span of 21 bases. Germline V gives CDR1 LGHNA, CDR2 YNFKEQ. This CDR3 has 17 residues. The CDR3 is CASSRKGDGGGADTQYF. In DNA form, the CDR3 reads TGTGCCAGCAGCCGAAAAGGGGACGGCGGAGGAGCAGATACGCAGTATTTT.

This clonotype was counted ten times or more. The rearrangement links TRBV10-3 to TRBJ2-5; possible D gene TRBD2, 5 bases. The CDR3 has 13 residues. Germline V CDR1 and CDR2: ENHRY, SYGVKD. V gave up 10 bases and J gave up 3 bases, with 15 bases separating them. CDR3 sequence (DNA): TGTGCCACGGAACGGGATCCCAAAGAGACCCAGTACTTC. Amino acids: CATERDPKETQYF.